These 5 T cell receptor beta chains were all obtained from the same sample, sequenced in a study of OX40 agonist ivuxolimab in advanced cancers. Generated by immunoSEQ multiplex PCR, the TCRdb table keeps only in-frame clones and is missing some. The sample yields roughly 70,000 clones, around 90% seen once. This material consisted of CD4+ or CD8+ T cells sorted from blood, taken in a trial of the OX40 agonist ivuxolimab. The origin of the receptors is an adult with an advanced solid tumor such as melanoma, head and neck, liver or kidney cancer.

Here the CDR3 reads CASSGQGATEAFF. The CDR3, as DNA: TGTGCCAGCAGTGGACAGGGTGCCACTGAAGCTTTCTTT. The rearrangement joins TRBV6-5 to TRBJ1-1, with 8 bases that match TRBD1. The CDR3 has 13 residues. The germline CDR1 and CDR2 sequences are MNHEY and SVGAGI. Losses at the gene ends were 5 bases for V and 4 bases for J; bases not matched to a gene: 3.

The rearrangement joins TRBV21-1 to TRBJ2-3. TRBV21-1 is shown as a pseudogene. This CDR3 is built from 13 residues. The chain's CDR3 is CASSNGTKDTQYF. In DNA form, the CDR3 reads TGTGCCAGCAGCAACGGGACGAAAGATACGCAGTATTTT.

The CDR3 region has the DNA TGTGCCAGCAGCGTAGGTGGGTCAGATACGCAGTATTTT. Translation: CASSVGGSDTQYF. The J gene is TRBJ2-3, the V gene TRBV9; D call uncertain. Trimming shortened V by 0 bases and J by 4 bases, and 6 bases separated the two germline ends. Germline V CDR1 and CDR2: SGDLS, YYNGEE. The CDR3 totals 13 residues. The full variable domain, with the rest looked up from reference TRBV9 and TRBJ2-3, is DSGVTQTPKHLITATGQRVTLRCSPRSGDLSVYWYQQSLDQGLQFLIQYYNGEERAKGNILERFSAQQFPDLHSELNLSSLELGDSALYFCASSVGGSDTQYFGPGTRLTVL.

The rearrangement links TRBV27 to TRBJ2-7, with 8 bases that match TRBD2. Germline V gene data show CDR1 as MNHEY and CDR2 as SMNVEV (reference sequence). This CDR3 is 14 amino acids long. The J segment lost 4 bases and the V segment lost 2 bases, leaving 4 bases of the junction unmatched. The CDR3 spells CASSLDGRVYEQYF. The CDR3 nucleotides read TGTGCCAGCAGTTTAGACGGGAGGGTTTACGAGCAGTACTTC.

The chain links TRBV19 to TRBJ2-1; D is unclear. From germline, CDR1 is LNHDA and CDR2 SQIVND (reference sequence). The CDR3 consists of 17 residues. The V gene lost 1 base and the J gene lost 1 base, with 14 bases spanning the gap. The CDR3 reads CASSIGDHLQSYNEQFF. The CDR3 DNA reads TGTGCCAGTAGTATAGGCGACCATCTCCAATCCTACAATGAGCAGTTCTTC.